The TCR beta chain under discussion was sequenced for a study of response to subunit inactivated influenza vaccine. Germline V lookup: CDR1 SGHRS, CDR2 YFSETQ. CDR3 length equals 13 residues. V lost 4 bases to trimming and J lost 3 bases, with 10 bases between them. Worth noting for this clonotype: Its target is not known.

Overall study results and limits: The authors suggested that few new T cells are recruited per seasonal influenza vaccination.

TCRdb reanalysed the RT-PCR reads using MiXCR and keeps one entry per CDR3 protein. The sample carries about half a million distinct CDR3 sequences, roughly 11% recorded once. The rearrangement links TRBV5-1 to TRBJ2-5; D gene uncertain. This clonotype originated in a man aged 50 or older who received an inactivated influenza vaccine. The sample here was PBMCs from blood, taken more than 35 days after vaccination. CDR3 loop: CASSKRPEETQYF. DNA for the CDR3: TGCGCCAGCAGCAAGAGACCTGAAGAGACCCAGTACTTC. The variable domain in full, completed from reference TRBV5-1 and TRBJ2-5, reads KAGVTQTPRYLIKTRGQQVTLSCSPISGHRSVSWYQQTPGQGLQFLFEYFSETQRNKGNFPGRFSGRQFSNSRSEMNVSTLELGDSALYLCASSKRPEETQYFGPGTRLLVL.